Presented here are 30 T cell receptor beta chains from one specimen sequenced in a study of shared clonotypes between healthy human individuals. CD45RO-negative CD8 cells positively selected for CCR7 made up the naive population, which excluded terminally differentiated effector memory CD45RA+ cells. Only in-frame clones appear in the TCRdb table, and some are missing; sequencing was by immunoSEQ multiplex PCR. This table has more than 2 million clones, 93% appearing once. Specimen: naive CD8+ T cells from PBMCs. These receptors came from a young man in good health. Some clones in this sample may be carry-over from other donors' samples.

The genes are TRBV29-1 and TRBJ1-1, with D unresolved. The CDR3 consists of 12 residues. The germline V gene encodes CDR1 SQVTM and CDR2 ANQGSEA. Trimming removed 6 bases from V and 0 bases from J, with 8 bases in between. The CDR3 loop reads CSVILMNTEAFF. DNA for the CDR3: TGCAGCGTAATTTTAATGAACACTGAAGCTTTCTTT.

The genes are TRBV28 and TRBJ2-2; 13 bases agree with TRBD2. Germline V gene lookup returns CDR1 MDHEN and CDR2 SYDVKM. Losses at the gene ends were 4 bases for V and 5 bases for J; bases not matched to a gene: 7. The CDR3 runs 17 residues. The CDR3 reads CASSSRTSGRSTGELFF. The CDR3 DNA follows: TGTGCCAGCAGTTCCCGGACTAGCGGGAGATCGACCGGGGAGCTGTTTTTT.

Notes on this clone: The identical CDR3 is also encoded by other nucleotide sequences in the sample. This chain uses TRBV5-6 with TRBJ1-1; possibly TRBD1 for D (5 bases). This CDR3 is built from 14 residues. CDR1 is SGHDT and CDR2 is YYEEEE in the germline V gene. Trimming took off 2 bases at V and 2 bases at J, with 10 bases between the two ends. DNA for the CDR3: TGTGCCAGCAGCTTCGGCCAGGGAAACACTGAAGCTTTCTTT. Amino acids: CASSFGQGNTEAFF.

This chain links TRBV28 with TRBJ1-3; TRBD1 aligns across 7 bases. The CDR3 covers 19 residues. The germline gives CDR1 MDHEN, CDR2 SYDVKM. With V trimmed by 1 base and J by 2 bases, 14 bases remained unmatched. The CDR3 sequence: CASSLFRGEGAPPGNTIYF. CDR3 DNA: TGTGCCAGCAGTTTATTTCGGGGGGAGGGGGCGCCGCCTGGAAACACCATATATTTT. The whole variable domain, remainder taken from reference TRBV28 and TRBJ1-3, is DVKVTQSSRYLVKRTGEKVFLECVQDMDHENMFWYRQDPGLGLRLIYFSYDVKMKEKGDIPEGYSVSREKKERFSLILESASTNQTSMYLCASSLFRGEGAPPGNTIYFGEGSWLTVV.

J is TRBJ2-6 and V is TRBV7-3, with a tentative D call TRBD1 (5 bases). CDR3 size: 16 residues. V was trimmed by 5 bases and J by 1 base, leaving 12 bases between them. The V gene's germline CDR1 is SGHTA and CDR2 FQGTGA. CDR3 amino acids: CASSPSGFSGANVLTF. Here the CDR3 DNA reads TGTGCCAGCAGCCCTTCAGGGTTTTCTGGGGCCAACGTCCTGACTTTC.

The chain has TRBV19 and TRBJ1-3; D gene uncertain. The CDR3 totals 16 residues. Germline CDR1 and CDR2: LNHDA and SQIVND (reference sequence). With 7 bases removed from V and 0 bases from J, the gap between germline ends came to 16 bases. This CDR3 is CASIGPAFSSGNTIYF. The CDR3 DNA follows: TGTGCCAGTATTGGGCCAGCTTTTTCCTCTGGAAACACCATATATTTT.

This clone came up once. The chain employs TRBV19 and TRBJ1-5; D is unresolved. The V end lost 8 bases, the J end lost 3 bases, and 14 bases lay between the germline ends. Germline loops: CDR1 LNHDA, CDR2 SQIVND (reference sequence). The CDR3 consists of 14 residues. The CDR3 DNA follows: TGTGCCAGTCGCACGAGGGAACCCAATCAGCCCCAGCATTTT. Translation: CASRTREPNQPQHF.

The chain is built from TRBV28 and TRBJ2-7, with TRBD2 identical over 12 bases. The germline V gene encodes CDR1 MDHEN and CDR2 SYDVKM. Losses at the gene ends were 9 bases for V and 4 bases for J; bases not matched to a gene: 7. The CDR3 length is 14 residues. The CDR3, as DNA: TGTGCCAGTGGGACTAGCGGGTACGGTTACGAGCAGTACTTC. Amino acid sequence: CASGTSGYGYEQYF.

This clone was observed a few times. The V call is TRBV27, the J call TRBJ1-5; D remains unclear. The ends were cut back, 8 bases at V and 4 bases at J, with 18 bases in the middle. From germline, CDR1 is MNHEY and CDR2 SMNVEV (reference sequence). There are 15 residues in the CDR3. This CDR3 is CASAAASRVNQPQHF. CDR3 nucleotide sequence: TGTGCCAGCGCGGCAGCCAGTAGGGTAAATCAGCCCCAGCATTTT.

The CDR3 DNA sequence: TGTGCCAGCAGCTTAGCGGAGTTGGGCTCTGGGGCCAACGTCCTGACTTTC. Its translation: CASSLAELGSGANVLTF. The chain recombines TRBV7-9 with TRBJ2-6; the D is unclear. V was shortened by 0 bases and J by 0 bases, with 9 bases between the two germline ends. CDR3 size: 17 residues. In germline, CDR1 is SEHNR, CDR2 FQNEAQ (reference sequence).

This chain joins TRBV4-3 and TRBJ2-1; 11 bases are a match to TRBD2. This CDR3 comprises 16 residues. Germline V gene lookup returns CDR1 LGHNA and CDR2 YSLEER. Trimming cost V 1 base and J 3 bases; bases outside gene matches: 2. The CDR3 DNA follows: TGCGCCAGCAGCCAAGGGACTAGCGGGTACTACAATGAGCAGTTCTTC. Translation gives CASSQGTSGYYNEQFF.

The V call is TRBV19, the J call TRBJ1-2; D is uncertain. The CDR3 is made up of 12 amino acids. CDR1 is LNHDA, CDR2 SQIVND, per germline (reference sequence). The germline V and J ends were trimmed by 0 bases and 2 bases, with 1 base remaining between them. The CDR3 sequence is CASSIENYGYTF. Written as DNA, the CDR3 is TGTGCCAGTAGTATAGAGAACTATGGCTACACCTTC.

The chain joins TRBV6-1 to TRBJ2-5; 8 bases fit TRBD2. This CDR3 has 17 residues. The germline CDR1 and CDR2 sequences are MNHNS and SASEGT. V was clipped by 1 base and J by 2 bases; unmatched bases: 9. CDR3 in amino acids: CASSEVWIAGTQETQYF. DNA for the CDR3: TGTGCCAGCAGTGAAGTATGGATAGCGGGAACTCAAGAGACCCAGTACTTC.

The CDR3 nucleotides are TGCGCCAGCAGCTTGGCCCGGGACAGGGGAGCGAACACTGAAGCTTTCTTT. Residues: CASSLARDRGANTEAFF. This chain links TRBV5-1 with TRBJ1-1; TRBD1 agrees at 10 bases. The CDR3 spans 17 residues. The germline V gene has CDR1 SGHRS and CDR2 YFSETQ. V shed 0 bases and J 1 base; nucleotides not matched to a gene: 6.

V gene TRBV6-1 combines with J gene TRBJ1-1; a weak D match, TRBD1 (5 bases). The CDR3 spans 14 residues. Trimming took 5 bases from V and 4 from J, leaving 14 bases between them. Germline lookup yields CDR1 MNHNS and CDR2 SASEGT. The CDR3 protein is CASSTRGFGTEAFF. DNA of the CDR3: TGTGCCAGCAGTACTCGGGGGTTTGGCACTGAAGCTTTCTTT.

The chain couples TRBV18 to TRBJ1-2; 9 positions agree with TRBD1. The V and J ends lost 5 bases and 8 bases, in that order; junction bases with no gene match: 3. Looked up from germline, CDR1 is KGHSH and CDR2 is LQKENI. This CDR3 contains 12 residues. The CDR3 loop is CASSDRGFGYTF. In nucleotides, the CDR3 is TGTGCCAGCTCAGACAGGGGGTTCGGCTACACCTTC.

V gene TRBV4-1 combines with J gene TRBJ2-1, with TRBD2 matching over 9 bases. The CDR3 covers 16 residues. After removal of 3 bases from V and 8 bases from J, the junction contained 11 bases not matched to a gene. Germline V gene data show CDR1 as MGHRA and CDR2 as YSYEKL. CDR3 DNA sequence: TGCGCCAGCAGCCACCCCGGACTAGCGACGAGAGATGAGCAGTTCTTC. This sequence encodes CASSHPGLATRDEQFF.

This chain joins TRBV9 and TRBJ2-6; 7 nucleotides agree with TRBD1. Trimming cost V 1 base and J 2 bases; bases outside gene matches: 9. Germline lookup yields CDR1 SGDLS and CDR2 YYNGEE. CDR3 length: 18 amino acids. In nucleotides, the CDR3 is TGTGCCAGCAGCGTACCCGAGACAGGGAGTACTGGGGCCAACGTCCTGACTTTC. Amino acids: CASSVPETGSTGANVLTF. Combining the CDR3 with reference TRBV9 and TRBJ2-6 gives the whole variable domain DSGVTQTPKHLITATGQRVTLRCSPRSGDLSVYWYQQSLDQGLQFLIQYYNGEERAKGNILERFSAQQFPDLHSELNLSSLELGDSALYFCASSVPETGSTGANVLTFGAGSRLTVL.

V gene TRBV28 combines with J gene TRBJ2-1, with a tentative D call TRBD2 (6 bases). Between the trimmed V and J ends, which lost 7 bases and 6 bases, there was a span of 16 bases. The V gene's germline CDR1 is MDHEN and CDR2 SYDVKM. The CDR3 runs 14 residues. CDR3 region: CASKISGDINEQFF. The CDR3 nucleotides read TGTGCCAGCAAGATTAGCGGAGACATCAATGAGCAGTTCTTC.

V and J are TRBV28 and TRBJ2-7; 9 bases agree with TRBD1. From germline, CDR1 is MDHEN and CDR2 SYDVKM. The ends lost 3 bases at V and 1 base at J; junction bases unmatched: 4. This CDR3 comprises 15 residues. The CDR3 spells CASSFTGGRSYEQYF. CDR3 in DNA: TGTGCCAGCAGTTTTACAGGGGGCAGGTCCTACGAGCAGTACTTC.

The rearrangement uses TRBV7-8 and TRBJ2-2, with TRBD2 matching over 12 bases. The V gene's germline CDR1 is SGHVS and CDR2 FQNEAQ. The CDR3 contains 18 residues. V shed 7 bases and J 0 bases; nucleotides not matched to a gene: 9. The CDR3 spells CASNQGLAGRANTGELFF. The CDR3, as DNA: TGTGCCAGCAACCAGGGACTAGCGGGCCGGGCGAACACCGGGGAGCTGTTTTTT.

The chain couples TRBV7-8 to TRBJ1-5; D gene uncertain. V lost 0 bases, J lost 4 bases, and 13 bases lay in between. This CDR3 spans 16 amino acids. The V gene's germline CDR1 is SGHVS and CDR2 FQNEAQ. CDR3 region: CASSLALATGNQPQHF. The CDR3 DNA is TGTGCCAGCAGCTTAGCGCTAGCGACGGGAAATCAGCCCCAGCATTTT.

V usage is TRBV5-1 and J usage is TRBJ2-7; TRBD2 matches 7 bases. The V and J ends lost 3 bases and 7 bases, in that order; junction bases with no gene match: 1. Germline V gene lookup returns CDR1 SGHRS and CDR2 YFSETQ. The CDR3 totals 11 residues. The CDR3 sequence: CASSSGLEQYF. The CDR3, as DNA: TGCGCCAGCAGCTCGGGACTAGAGCAGTACTTC.

The chain recombines TRBV19 with TRBJ2-7, with TRBD2 matching over 11 bases. CDR3 length equals 15 residues. The germline gives CDR1 LNHDA, CDR2 SQIVND (reference sequence). With V trimmed by 6 bases and J by 0 bases, 4 bases remained unmatched. The DNA of the CDR3 is TGTGCCAGTAGCACCACTAGCGGGAGCTCCTACGAGCAGTACTTC. Protein product: CASSTTSGSSYEQYF.

The V gene is TRBV14, the J gene TRBJ2-3; no reliable D call. CDR1 is SGHDN and CDR2 is FVKESK in the germline V gene. CDR3 length: 13 residues. V was cut by 1 base and J by 4 bases, with 6 bases left in between. The CDR3 bases are TGTGCCAGCAGCCAAGTTTTAGCAGATACGCAGTATTTT. Translated: CASSQVLADTQYF.

In its sample, this clone was seen once. The rearrangement uses TRBV9 and TRBJ2-5, with D possibly TRBD2 on 8 matching bases. Trimming shortened V by 4 bases and J by 5 bases, and 18 bases separated the two germline ends. Looked up from germline, CDR1 is SGDLS and CDR2 is YYNGEE. CDR3 length: 15 amino acids. The CDR3 reads CASSPQGGLVETQYF. The CDR3, as DNA: TGTGCCAGCAGCCCCCAGGGGGGACTAGTGGAGACCCAGTACTTC.

The chain carries TRBV19 and TRBJ2-4; 11 positions agree with TRBD2. With 3 bases clipped from V and 6 bases from J, the junction kept 4 bases outside the gene matches. The CDR3 runs 15 residues. Per germline, CDR1 LNHDA and CDR2 SQIVND (reference sequence). The DNA of the CDR3 is TGTGCCAGTAGTATGCCCGGACTAGCGGGAAACATTCAGTACTTC. It codes for CASSMPGLAGNIQYF.

The rearrangement links TRBV27 to TRBJ2-7; 9 nucleotides match TRBD1. CDR1 is MNHEY, CDR2 SMNVEV, per germline (reference sequence). V shed 6 bases, J shed 5 bases, and the junction held 17 bases outside the gene matches. This CDR3 is built from 17 residues. The chain's CDR3 is CASSFLTTGTGPNEQYF. Here the CDR3 DNA reads TGTGCCAGCAGCTTTCTTACAACCGGGACAGGGCCCAACGAGCAGTACTTC.

The rearrangement links TRBV27 to TRBJ1-1; D not resolved. V lost 0 bases to trimming and J lost 1 base, with 9 bases between them. CDR3 length: 15 residues. Germline V gives CDR1 MNHEY, CDR2 SMNVEV (reference sequence). In DNA, the CDR3 is TGTGCCAGCAGTTTATCGAGCCAGGCGAACACTGAAGCTTTCTTT. Translation: CASSLSSQANTEAFF.

The chain joins TRBV27 to TRBJ1-3, with D possibly TRBD1 on 5 matching bases. The length of the CDR3 is 16 residues. The V and J ends lost 1 base and 0 bases respectively, with 10 bases between them. Germline CDR1 reads MNHEY; CDR2 reads SMNVEV (reference sequence). The CDR3 here is CASSLYGGHSGNTIYF. DNA of the CDR3: TGTGCCAGCAGTTTATACGGAGGACACTCTGGAAACACCATATATTTT.